Listed below are T cell receptor beta chains from one sample, sequenced in a study of Ad26.COV2.S vaccination and SARS-CoV-2 variants. Assay: immunoSEQ multiplex PCR; the TCRdb copy retains only in-frame clones and omits some. The repertoire includes about 240,000 clones, roughly 90% of them detected once, and around 10% sits in the top ten. The sample consisted of peripheral blood, taken in a trial of Ad26.COV2.S vaccine versus placebo. Receptor source: a person between 18 and 65 years old who received the Ad26.COV2.S COVID-19 vaccine or a placebo. Both conserved end residues are part of each CDR3. The order of the fields is clone size, V gene, D gene, J gene, CDR3 DNA, CDR3 protein. The D gene is left open where the match is weak. Expanded clones are given a class, and other clones once, few, many or no size at all.

clone size: NA; V gene: TRBV7-8; D gene: NA; J gene: TRBJ2-2; CDR3 DNA: TGTGCCAGCAGCATTAACCCTTCGAACACCGGGGAGCTGTTTTTT; CDR3 protein: CASSINPSNTGELFF
clone size: NA; V gene: TRBV3-1/TRBV3-2; D gene: NA; J gene: TRBJ1-1; CDR3 DNA: TGTGCCAGCAGGATCAGGGTCCTACCTGAAGCTTTCTTT; CDR3 protein: CASRIRVLPEAFF
clone size: NA; V gene: TRBV5-1; D gene: NA; J gene: TRBJ2-1; CDR3 DNA: TGCGCCAGCAGCCCCGGAGGGAATGAGCAGTTCTTC; CDR3 protein: CASSPGGNEQFF
clone size: NA; V gene: TRBV14; D gene: NA; J gene: TRBJ2-7; CDR3 DNA: TGTGCCAGCAGCCAAAGAACTGGCTACGAGCAGTACTTC; CDR3 protein: CASSQRTGYEQYF
clone size: NA; V gene: TRBV30; D gene: NA; J gene: TRBJ2-5; CDR3 DNA: TGTGCCTGGAGTGTTGGTACAGCCTACCAAGAGACCCAGTACTTC; CDR3 protein: CAWSVGTAYQETQYF
clone size: once; V gene: TRBV13; D gene: TRBD1; J gene: TRBJ1-2; CDR3 DNA: TGTGCCAGCAGCCCCCGCGACAGGGATTACTATGGCTACACCTTC; CDR3 protein: CASSPRDRDYYGYTF
clone size: NA; V gene: TRBV5-6; D gene: NA; J gene: TRBJ1-6; CDR3 DNA: TGTGCCAGCAGCTTGGTAGGGGATGGTTCACCCCTCCACTTT; CDR3 protein: CASSLVGDGSPLHF
clone size: NA; V gene: TRBV24-1; D gene: NA; J gene: TRBJ1-5; CDR3 DNA: TGTGCCACCAGAGTAGGCAGGAGTTACAATCAGCCCCAGCATTTT; CDR3 protein: CATRVGRSYNQPQHF
clone size: NA; V gene: TRBV14; D gene: NA; J gene: TRBJ2-3; CDR3 DNA: TGTGCCAGCAGCCGAACGGGGGCTAGCACAGATACGCAGTATTTT; CDR3 protein: CASSRTGASTDTQYF
clone size: NA; V gene: TRBV4-1; D gene: NA; J gene: TRBJ2-5; CDR3 DNA: TGCGCCAGCAGCCAAGCCCCTTTAAGACAGCCCCCAGAGACCCAGTACTTC; CDR3 protein: CASSQAPLRQPPETQYF
clone size: NA; V gene: TRBV24-1; D gene: TRBD2; J gene: TRBJ2-3; CDR3 DNA: TGTGCCACCAGTGGGGGCCGGGGGGTGGTAGATACGCAGTATTTT; CDR3 protein: CATSGGRGVVDTQYF
clone size: NA; V gene: TRBV5-1; D gene: NA; J gene: TRBJ1-2; CDR3 DNA: TGCGCCAGCAGCCCCGACGGGAACTATGGCTACACCTTC; CDR3 protein: CASSPDGNYGYTF
clone size: once; V gene: TRBV5-5; D gene: NA; J gene: TRBJ2-3; CDR3 DNA: TGTGCCAGCAGCCGACGGGGGTCGGACACAGATACGCAGTATTTT; CDR3 protein: CASSRRGSDTDTQYF
clone size: NA; V gene: TRBV10-1; D gene: TRBD2; J gene: TRBJ2-2; CDR3 DNA: TGCGCCAGCGAACTAGGACTAGCGGGCGGGGAGCTGTTTTTT; CDR3 protein: CASELGLAGGELFF
clone size: NA; V gene: TRBV28; D gene: TRBD1; J gene: TRBJ2-5; CDR3 DNA: TGTGCCAGCAGCCCTATCGGGACAGGTCAAGAGACCCAGTACTTC; CDR3 protein: CASSPIGTGQETQYF
clone size: NA; V gene: TRBV6-5; D gene: TRBD2; J gene: TRBJ2-3; CDR3 DNA: TGTGCCAGCAGTTACCGGGGGGGGCGGATAGATACGCAGTATTTT; CDR3 protein: CASSYRGGRIDTQYF
clone size: NA; V gene: TRBV29-1; D gene: TRBD1; J gene: TRBJ1-5; CDR3 DNA: TGCAGCGTAGGCGGGACAGGGGATCGGCCCCAGCATTTT; CDR3 protein: CSVGGTGDRPQHF
clone size: NA; V gene: TRBV15; D gene: TRBD1; J gene: TRBJ1-5; CDR3 DNA: TGTGCCACCAGCACGGGGACAGGGGTTAGCAATCAGCCCCAGCATTTT; CDR3 protein: CATSTGTGVSNQPQHF
clone size: NA; V gene: TRBV6-5; D gene: NA; J gene: TRBJ2-7; CDR3 DNA: TGTGCCACCCAACTAAACTACGAGCAGTACTTC; CDR3 protein: CATQLNYEQYF
clone size: NA; V gene: TRBV14; D gene: TRBD1; J gene: TRBJ2-2; CDR3 DNA: TGTGCCAGCAGCCGGGACAGGGGGGCCGGGGAGCTGTTTTTT; CDR3 protein: CASSRDRGAGELFF
clone size: NA; V gene: TRBV5-6; D gene: TRBD2; J gene: TRBJ2-1; CDR3 DNA: TGTGCCAGCAGCAATGACGGGGGGTCTTCCTACAATGAGCAGTTCTTC; CDR3 protein: CASSNDGGSSYNEQFF
clone size: NA; V gene: TRBV7-9; D gene: TRBD2; J gene: TRBJ2-7; CDR3 DNA: TGTGCCAGCAGCTTAATTTCGGCGGGGGCCTACGAGCAGTACTTC; CDR3 protein: CASSLISAGAYEQYF
clone size: NA; V gene: TRBV10-3; D gene: TRBD1; J gene: TRBJ1-1; CDR3 DNA: TGTGCCATCAGTGAGCGGACAGGGAACACTGAAGCTTTCTTT; CDR3 protein: CAISERTGNTEAFF
clone size: once; V gene: TRBV6-6; D gene: NA; J gene: TRBJ2-5; CDR3 DNA: TGTGCCAGCAGTTACTCGCCGTTACAAGAGACCCAGTACTTC; CDR3 protein: CASSYSPLQETQYF
clone size: NA; V gene: TRBV6-2/TRBV6-3; D gene: NA; J gene: TRBJ2-7; CDR3 DNA: TGTGCCAGCGGCCCAATGGGGGGTTCCGAGCAGTACTTC; CDR3 protein: CASGPMGGSEQYF
clone size: NA; V gene: TRBV5-5; D gene: NA; J gene: TRBJ1-2; CDR3 DNA: TGTGCCAGCACCTATACCCCCAGGACCTATGGCTACACCTTC; CDR3 protein: CASTYTPRTYGYTF
clone size: NA; V gene: TRBV4-2; D gene: TRBD1; J gene: TRBJ1-6; CDR3 DNA: TGTGCCAGCAGCCAAGATCAGGCGGGCAGGGGGTCACCCCTCCACTTT; CDR3 protein: CASSQDQAGRGSPLHF